A single sample is the source of the 2 T cell receptor beta chains below, sequenced in a study of CD8 T cells in ankylosing spondylitis. TCRdb fed the 5' RACE reads into MiXCR, producing one record per CDR3 protein. This table holds some 240,000 distinct CDR3 sequences, over 15% found once. Sequencing was performed on blood, either unsorted or a sorted T cell fraction (not recorded which). The receptor set was obtained from a male donor with ankylosing spondylitis or in good health (not recorded which).

Regarding this clonotype: A much larger clonotype is one base distant, so this may be a read error. The chain links TRBV24-1 to TRBJ2-3; 8 bases fit TRBD1. Looked up from germline, CDR1 is KGHDR and CDR2 is SFDVKD. The CDR3 consists of 20 residues. J gave up 2 bases and V 4 bases, and 19 bases lay outside the gene matches. The CDR3 nucleotides read TGTGCCACCAGTGAATTCGCAGGGGGCCCATCGGGGAGGTTCACAGATACGCAGTATTTT. Translating gives CATSEFAGGPSGRFTDTQYF.

This clonotype was seen ten or more times. For the CDR3, the DNA is TGTGCCAGCAGTGACGGGACAGGCACAGATACGCAGTATTTT. It yields the protein CASSDGTGTDTQYF. This chain uses TRBV6-4 with TRBJ2-3; 7 nucleotides align to TRBD1. The CDR3 is 14 amino acids. Germline CDR1 reads MRHNA; CDR2 reads SNTAGT. V lost 2 bases to trimming and J lost 1 base; unmatched junction nucleotides: 0.